Below, 7 T cell receptor beta chains from the same sample are listed, as sequenced in a study of beta chain features in type 1 diabetes. The entirety of the isolated RNA underwent reverse transcription, so expressed TCRB transcripts were sequenced. Measured with immunoSEQ multiplex PCR; TCRdb has only the in-frame clones, and not every one. Among about 220,000 clones listed, roughly a tenth were seen once. Sample: central memory CD4+ T cells from blood. Receptors originate from a man between 18 and 29 years old in good health.

This chain joins TRBV7-8 and TRBJ2-1, with TRBD1 matching 7 bases. Germline loops: CDR1 SGHVS, CDR2 FQNEAQ. V lost 5 bases and J lost 1; bases outside the gene matches: 8. This CDR3 is built from 16 residues. For the CDR3, the DNA is TGTGCCAGCAGCATCACAGGGGATATATCCTACAATGAGCAGTTCTTC. This gives the protein CASSITGDISYNEQFF.

The CDR3 bases are TGTGCCAGCAGCGTGGGAAGGGGACAGCGATCCCAAGAGACCCAGTACTTC. Protein sequence: CASSVGRGQRSQETQYF. The chain employs TRBV9 and TRBJ2-5, with TRBD1 identical over 7 bases. The J segment lost 1 base and the V segment lost 2 bases, leaving 11 bases of the junction unmatched. CDR3 length: 17 residues. The V gene's germline CDR1 is SGDLS and CDR2 YYNGEE.

The sample holds a few counts of this clone. This chain uses TRBV5-1 with TRBJ2-1, with 12 bases fitting TRBD2. The CDR3 is made up of 14 amino acids. Germline assignment: CDR1 SGHRS and CDR2 YFSETQ. V trimming: 4 bases; J trimming: 9 bases; junction bases outside the gene matches: 5. The CDR3 loop reads CASSPGLAGSEQFF. The CDR3 DNA reads as TGCGCCAGCAGCCCCGGACTAGCGGGAAGTGAGCAGTTCTTC.

The rearrangement links TRBV4-2 to TRBJ2-2, with D possibly matching TRBD1 (6 bases). The germline V and J ends were trimmed by 5 bases and 4 bases, with 14 bases remaining between them. Looked up from germline, CDR1 is LGHNA and CDR2 is YNFKEQ. This CDR3 has 15 amino acids. CDR3 sequence reads: CASSLPGDRTGELFF. CDR3 nucleotides: TGTGCCAGCAGCTTGCCAGGGGATCGCACCGGGGAGCTGTTTTTT.

In this sample, this clone turned up a few times. The chain is built from TRBV25-1 and TRBJ2-3; D is tentatively TRBD1 or TRBD2 (7 bases each). Trimming took off 8 bases at V and 1 base at J, with 16 bases between the two ends. Per the germline V gene, CDR1 is MGHDK and CDR2 is SYGVNS. CDR3 size: 15 residues. For the CDR3, the DNA is TGTGCCAGCCGAAATTCAGGGGGGGGCACAGATACGCAGTATTTT. Its translation is CASRNSGGGTDTQYF.

This clone was seen only a few times. J is TRBJ2-5 and V is TRBV5-1, with D tentatively TRBD1 or TRBD2 (5 bases each). This CDR3 contains 13 residues. From germline, CDR1 is SGHRS and CDR2 YFSETQ. The ends were cut back, 7 bases at V and 4 bases at J, with 14 bases in the middle. The CDR3 loop is CASGSQGGETQYF. The CDR3 DNA reads TGCGCCAGCGGGAGCCAGGGCGGAGAGACCCAGTACTTC.

In its sample, this clone was seen a few times. V usage is TRBV30 and J usage is TRBJ1-6, with 7 bases identical to TRBD1. The CDR3 has 15 amino acids. CDR1 is GTSNPN, CDR2 SVGIG, per germline (reference sequence). After removal of 3 bases from V and 1 base from J, the junction contained 3 bases not matched to a gene. CDR3 sequence: CAWRGQSSYNSPLHF. The CDR3 DNA reads as TGTGCCTGGAGGGGACAGTCGTCCTATAATTCACCCCTCCACTTT.